This T cell receptor (beta chain) was obtained from a study of CD8+CD57+ T cells in acquired aplastic anemia. TCR beta VDJ and CDR3 were profiled, and genomic DNA was the template. TCRdb re-called the reads with MiXCR, one entry per CDR3 protein. The sample lists roughly 250,000 distinct CDR3 sequences; 70% to 85% were seen once. Comments on this clonotype: Sequence at one end of the junction differs from germline and may be a read error.

The sequenced patients had an expansion of CD8+CD57+ cells seen by flow cytometry. Each patient gave a blood sample that was collected before any therapy had been received. Germline loops: CDR1 KGHDR, CDR2 SFDVKD. This CDR3 contains 14 residues. This receptor was obtained from a human donor with aplastic anemia. V and J are TRBV24-1 and TRBJ2-2; 13 bases agree with TRBD2. The source material was sorted CD4+, CD8+, or CD8+CD57+ T cells (not recorded which) from PBMCs. The CDR3 region is CASRTSGSTGEQFF. DNA of the CDR3: TGTGCCAGCAGGACTAGCGGGAGTACCGGGGAGCAGTTTTTC.